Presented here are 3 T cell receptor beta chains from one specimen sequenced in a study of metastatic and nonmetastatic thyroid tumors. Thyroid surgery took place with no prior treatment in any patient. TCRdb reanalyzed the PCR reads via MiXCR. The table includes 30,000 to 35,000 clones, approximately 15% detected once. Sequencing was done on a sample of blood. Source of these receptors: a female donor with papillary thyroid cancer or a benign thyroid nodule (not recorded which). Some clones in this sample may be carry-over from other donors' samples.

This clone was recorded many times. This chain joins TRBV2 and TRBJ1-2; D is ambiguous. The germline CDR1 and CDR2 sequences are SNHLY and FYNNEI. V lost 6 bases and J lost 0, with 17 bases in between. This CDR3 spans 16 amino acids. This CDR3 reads CASRLFSLGANYGYTF. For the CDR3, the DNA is TGTGCCAGCAGGCTGTTTTCCCTGGGAGCTAACTATGGCTACACCTTC.

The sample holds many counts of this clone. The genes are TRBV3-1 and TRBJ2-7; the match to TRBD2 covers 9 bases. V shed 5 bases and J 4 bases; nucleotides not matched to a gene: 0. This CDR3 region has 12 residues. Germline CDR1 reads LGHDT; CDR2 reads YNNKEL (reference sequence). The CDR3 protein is CASSAGGYEQYF. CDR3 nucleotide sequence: TGTGCCAGCAGCGCGGGAGGGTACGAGCAGTACTTC.

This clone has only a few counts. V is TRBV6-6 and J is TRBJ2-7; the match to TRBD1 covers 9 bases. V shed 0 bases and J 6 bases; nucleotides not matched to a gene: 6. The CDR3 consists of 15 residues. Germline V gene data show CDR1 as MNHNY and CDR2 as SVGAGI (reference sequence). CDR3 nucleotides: TGTGCCAGCAGTTACTCCGGGACAGGGTTTTTCGAGCAGTACTTC. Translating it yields CASSYSGTGFFEQYF.